This T cell receptor (beta chain) was recorded in a study of blood T cell repertoires in COVID-19. The CDR3 loop spans 15 amino acids. Germline V gene data show CDR1 as SGHDT and CDR2 as YYEEEE. After removal of 4 bases from V and 1 base from J, the junction contained 5 bases not matched to a gene. Produced via immunoSEQ multiplex PCR; TCRdb's table is partial and in-frame only. The profile covers around 250,000 clones, with about 87% appearing a single time and 5.5% to 9% taken by the ten largest. The gene calls are TRBV5-6 and TRBJ1-2; 9 bases fit TRBD1. The sequence derives from a woman in her seventies with active or convalescent COVID-19. Sequencing used peripheral blood. For the CDR3, the DNA is TGTGCCAGCAGCCCGGACAGGGGACGTAACTATGGCTACACCTTC. This codes for CASSPDRGRNYGYTF.